The T cell receptor beta chain under discussion was sequenced for a study of blood T cell repertoires in COVID-19. About the study: Nucleic acid was either cDNA or gDNA, and it came from T cells, B-cell-depleted T cells, or PBMCs.

Repertoires were generated with immunoSEQ multiplex PCR, while TCRdb's copy carries only in-frame clones and drops some. The sample lists approximately 240,000 clones; nearly 90% were seen once. The germline V gene has CDR1 LNHDA and CDR2 SQIVND (reference sequence). With V trimmed by 8 bases and J by 6 bases, 11 bases remained unmatched. The CDR3 contains 16 residues. This chain links TRBV19 with TRBJ2-1; 12 nucleotides align to TRBD1. Sequencing was done on a sample of peripheral blood. The TCR sequence derives from a woman between 18 and 30 years old who had recovered from COVID-19. As DNA, the CDR3 is TGTGCCAGTGGGACAGGGGGCACCGGATGGCGCAATGAGCAGTTCTTC. The encoded protein is CASGTGGTGWRNEQFF.